The 9 T cell receptor beta chains below were found in one sample sequenced in a study of blood T cell repertoires in COVID-19. Profiled with immunoSEQ multiplex PCR; TCRdb holds only in-frame clones, not every one. The data hold nearly 40,000 clones, with about 90% observed a single time. Sequencing was done on a sample of peripheral blood. All receptors derive from a woman in her seventies with acute or convalescent COVID-19.

This clone appeared once. The J gene is TRBJ2-7, the V gene TRBV6-1; TRBD2 matches at 10 bases. Per germline, CDR1 MNHNS and CDR2 SASEGT. Unmatched junction bases numbered 2, after V lost 3 bases and J lost 3 bases. The CDR3 has 14 residues. CDR3 in amino acids: CASSEGLAYYEQYV. In DNA, the CDR3 is TGTGCCAGCAGTGAGGGACTAGCGTACTACGAGCAGTACGTC.

The chain carries TRBV5-5 and TRBJ1-1; D not certain. From germline, CDR1 is SGHKS and CDR2 YYEKEE (reference sequence). V shed 7 bases and J shed 2 bases, with 12 bases lying between them. This CDR3 spans 13 amino acids. In nucleotides, the CDR3 is TGTGCCAGCCACCTAGCTGGAAACACTGAAGCTTTCTTT. Its translation is CASHLAGNTEAFF.

The V and J genes are TRBV4-3 and TRBJ1-4; 8 nucleotides align to TRBD1. CDR1 is LGHNA, CDR2 YSLEER, per germline. This CDR3 spans 17 amino acids. J was trimmed by 7 bases and V by 1 base; bases with no gene match: 11. The CDR3 protein is CASSQGLPGTGSEKLFF. CDR3 in DNA: TGCGCCAGCAGCCAAGGGCTTCCCGGGACAGGATCTGAAAAACTGTTTTTT.

The V gene is TRBV19, the J gene TRBJ1-4; 10 positions match TRBD1. V lost 6 bases, J lost 8 bases, and 9 bases stayed unmatched. The CDR3 has 15 residues. Looked up from germline, CDR1 is LNHDA and CDR2 is SQIVND (reference sequence). The CDR3 DNA reads as TGTGCCAGTAGGAAAAGACAGGGGGCGCCCGAAAAACTGTTTTTT. Its protein product is CASRKRQGAPEKLFF.

This clone was observed a few times. The rearrangement links TRBV6-2 or TRBV6-3 to TRBJ1-1; perhaps TRBD1 as D (6 bases). Trimming took off 4 bases at V and 12 bases at J, with 30 bases between the two ends. Germline CDR1 is MNHEY and CDR2 is SVGEGT. The CDR3 length is 17 residues. Here the CDR3 reads CASSSSRGGSPGSETFF. The DNA of the CDR3 is TGTGCCAGCAGTTCCTCCCGGGGGGGCTCGCCTGGGAGTGAGACTTTCTTT.

This chain uses TRBV12-3 or TRBV12-4 with TRBJ2-3, with TRBD2 as a possible D gene (5 bases). The CDR3 is 12 residues long. Trimming took off 6 bases at V and 6 bases at J, with 10 bases between the two ends. DNA for the CDR3: TGTGCCAGCAGAATTCGGAGGGATACGCAGTATTTT. This codes for CASRIRRDTQYF.

The CDR3 is CATSTSSGLARISEQFF. As DNA, the CDR3 is TGTGCCACCAGCACCTCTTCGGGACTAGCGCGGATCAGCGAGCAGTTCTTC. This chain connects TRBV15 to TRBJ2-1, with TRBD2 matching 10 bases. The ends lost 4 bases at V and 10 bases at J; junction bases unmatched: 16. There are 17 residues in the CDR3. Germline V gives CDR1 LNHNV, CDR2 YYDKDF (reference sequence). The full variable domain, rest sourced from reference TRBV15 and TRBJ2-1, is DAMVIQNPRYQVTQFGKPVTLSCSQTLNHNVMYWYQQKSSQAPKLLFHYYDKDFNNEADTPDNFQSRRPNTSFCFLDIRSPGLGDTAMYLCATSTSSGLARISEQFFGPGTRLTVL.

The rearrangement uses TRBV7-9 and TRBJ2-3, with TRBD1 matching over 7 bases. Germline CDR1 and CDR2: SEHNR and FQNEAQ (reference sequence). This CDR3 region has 15 residues. J lost 5 bases, V lost 2 bases, and 7 bases had no gene match. The chain's CDR3 is CASSLSEGAGDTQYF. CDR3 sequence (DNA): TGTGCCAGCAGCTTATCAGAGGGGGCGGGAGATACGCAGTATTTT.

V usage is TRBV19 and J usage is TRBJ1-4; a possible D gene is TRBD1 (5 bases). Germline V gene sequence: CDR1 LNHDA, CDR2 SQIVND (reference sequence). This CDR3 region has 18 residues. Trimming left V 3 bases short and J 0 bases short, with 17 bases between. The CDR3 DNA reads as TGTGCCAGTAGTATTGGGGCGGCTGCCGTTGCAACTAATGAAAAACTGTTTTTT. Amino acid sequence: CASSIGAAAVATNEKLFF. Using reference TRBV19 and TRBJ1-4 for the parts outside the CDR3, the full variable domain is DGGITQSPKYLFRKEGQNVTLSCEQNLNHDAMYWYRQDPGQGLRLIYYSQIVNDFQKGDIAEGYSVSREKKESFPLTVTSAQKNPTAFYLCASSIGAAAVATNEKLFFGSGTQLSVL.